The clone carrying this T cell receptor beta chain appeared many times. The target antigen is unknown. It was by 5'RACE with 10-nucleotide random UMIs that the cDNA was made. A single record per CDR3 protein comes from TCRdb applying MiXCR to the 5' RACE reads. The sample has about 66,000 distinct CDR3 sequences; nearly 3.5% are singletons. This CDR3 spans 19 amino acids. Per the germline V gene, CDR1 is SEHNR and CDR2 is FQNEAQ (reference sequence). Between the trimmed V and J ends, which lost 1 base and 0 bases, there was a span of 18 bases. Unsorted libraries were derived from 2 million PBMCs stored at -80 C. The data derive from a study of neurological immune-mediated disorders. Study summary: Relapsing-remitting forms accounted for about 90% of the 34 multiple sclerosis patients and secondary progressive forms for 3. Study-level findings and limits: Phylogenetic grouping assigned the repertoires of 18 of 34 multiple sclerosis patients to one related-CDR3 cluster, which constitutes a possible signature.

The TCR comes from a middle-aged man with multiple sclerosis. The chain joins TRBV7-9 to TRBJ2-2, with D possibly being TRBD2 (5 bases). Sequences were obtained from PBMCs. The CDR3 DNA reads TGTGCCAGCAGCTTAGTGCTTGGCAGACTATTATCGAACACCGGGGAGCTGTTTTTT. As protein: CASSLVLGRLLSNTGELFF.